Following are 27 T cell receptor beta chains from one sample sequenced in a study of T cells in Graves' hyperthyroidism and ophthalmopathy. TCR beta CDR3 sequences were amplified from RNA transcripts. HTBI primers were employed in a first-round RT-PCR of the TCR CDR3. TCRdb ran MiXCR on the multiplex PCR reads and lists one entry per CDR3 protein. The sample holds hundreds of thousands of distinct CDR3 sequences, 14% to 15% seen once. Sequences were obtained from blood. The receptors here all came from a man aged 18 to 35 with Graves' ophthalmopathy.

The sample holds many counts of this clonotype. This chain connects TRBV12-3 or TRBV12-4 to TRBJ2-7; the match to TRBD2 covers 14 bases. There are 18 residues in the CDR3. V dropped 6 bases and J dropped 5; count of bases not matched to a gene: 15. The DNA of the CDR3 is TGTGCCAGCAGCAGACGGGGACTAGCGGGGGCACCAGTAAACGAGCAGTACTTC. This codes for CASSRRGLAGAPVNEQYF.

This clonotype has only a few counts. The chain joins TRBV20-1 to TRBJ2-5; weak D call: TRBD2 (6 bases). Germline lookup yields CDR1 DFQATT and CDR2 SNEGSKA (reference sequence). CDR3 length equals 14 residues. Trimming removed 0 bases at V and 1 base at J, with 9 bases between. In DNA, the CDR3 is TGCAGTGCTAGAGACCCGCGGGGCCAAGAGACCCAGTACTTC. This codes for CSARDPRGQETQYF.

This sequence joins TRBV20-1 and TRBJ2-7; D ambiguous. The CDR3 covers 14 residues. Germline V gives CDR1 DFQATT, CDR2 SNEGSKA (reference sequence). V lost 1 base, J lost 3 bases, and 13 bases lay in between. The CDR3 bases are TGCAGTGCTAGAGGGATTGTTACCGGCTACGAGCAGTACTTC. This encodes CSARGIVTGYEQYF.

This clonotype came up a few times. This chain connects TRBV24-1 to TRBJ2-1; TRBD1 aligns across 8 bases. Looked up from germline, CDR1 is KGHDR and CDR2 is SFDVKD. The CDR3 sequence is 15 residues long. After removal of 3 bases from V and 9 bases from J, the junction contained 9 bases not matched to a gene. CDR3 amino acids: CATSDGQGRVGEQFF. The CDR3 DNA sequence: TGTGCCACCAGTGATGGACAGGGAAGGGTCGGTGAGCAGTTCTTC.

This clonotype occurred a few times. V is TRBV28 and J is TRBJ2-7; either TRBD1 or TRBD2 may supply D (7 bases each). CDR3 length equals 15 residues. The germline V and J ends were trimmed by 6 bases and 2 bases, with 17 bases remaining between them. Germline CDR1 reads MDHEN; CDR2 reads SYDVKM. The DNA of the CDR3 is TGTGCCAGCAGATCATTCAGGGGGGGGACCTACGAGCAGTACTTC. Translation gives CASRSFRGGTYEQYF.

In its sample, this clonotype was seen a few times. The chain recombines TRBV12-3 or TRBV12-4 with TRBJ1-2, with D unresolved. The ends were cut back, 7 bases at V and 3 bases at J, with 15 bases in the middle. The CDR3 spans 14 residues. The CDR3 spells CASTNRGNYYGYTF. The CDR3 nucleotides read TGTGCCAGCACAAACCGAGGGAATTACTATGGCTACACCTTC.

The table lists this clonotype with many counts. This chain joins TRBV6-1 and TRBJ1-1, with TRBD1 matching over 10 bases. V trimming: 6 bases; J trimming: 1 base; junction bases outside the gene matches: 14. The CDR3 runs to 18 residues. Germline CDR1 MNHNS, CDR2 SASEGT. CDR3 protein: CASSLVGQGRGWNTEAFF. CDR3 nucleotides: TGTGCCAGCAGCTTGGTGGGACAGGGGAGGGGGTGGAACACTGAAGCTTTCTTT.

This clonotype was picked up many times. This rearrangement joins TRBV11-3 to TRBJ1-2; 7 nucleotides match TRBD1. V was clipped by 5 bases and J by 5 bases; unmatched bases: 8. There are 14 residues in the CDR3. Germline-derived CDR1 and CDR2 are SGHNT and YENEEA. The CDR3 here is CASSEGTASYGYTF. CDR3 nucleotides: TGTGCCAGCAGCGAGGGGACAGCGTCATATGGCTACACCTTC.

This chain connects TRBV7-9 to TRBJ1-1; 8 bases line up with TRBD1. Germline V gene sequence: CDR1 SEHNR, CDR2 FQNEAQ (reference sequence). J was trimmed by 3 bases and V by 5 bases; bases with no gene match: 5. This CDR3 is built from 14 residues. The CDR3 reads CASSLQGGHTEAFF. The CDR3 nucleotides are TGTGCCAGCAGCCTACAGGGGGGGCACACTGAAGCTTTCTTT.

V is TRBV10-3 and J is TRBJ2-7, with TRBD2 matching over 9 bases. Looked up from germline, CDR1 is ENHRY and CDR2 is SYGVKD. Germline trimming cut 7 bases from V and 5 bases from J; bases unmatched to any gene: 9. CDR3 length: 14 residues. The CDR3 spells CAIKDSGRIHEQYF. The CDR3 DNA is TGTGCCATCAAGGATAGCGGGAGAATCCACGAGCAGTACTTC.

The chain has TRBV24-1 and TRBJ2-2; D perhaps matches TRBD1 (6 bases). V shed 3 bases and J shed 4 bases, with 11 bases lying between them. Germline CDR1 reads KGHDR; CDR2 reads SFDVKD. The CDR3 is 15 amino acids. CDR3 loop: CATSDPGQVTGELFF. The CDR3 coding sequence is TGTGCCACCAGTGATCCGGGACAAGTCACCGGGGAGCTGTTTTTT.

This clonotype was observed at least ten times. V gene TRBV12-3 or TRBV12-4 combines with J gene TRBJ2-1; D possibly matches TRBD1 or TRBD2 (5 bases each). There are 13 residues in the CDR3. V lost 7 bases, J lost 11 bases, and 18 bases lay in between. CDR3 loop: CASNQNDRGKQFF. The CDR3, as DNA: TGTGCCAGCAACCAAAACGACAGAGGGAAGCAGTTCTTC.

This clonotype was detected a few times. The chain has TRBV5-1 and TRBJ2-7; D might be TRBD1 (5 bases). V was pared by 3 bases and J by 4 bases, with 8 bases between. There are 12 residues in the CDR3. Germline CDR1 reads SGHRS; CDR2 reads YFSETQ. The CDR3 here is CASSYQGYEQYF. CDR3 bases: TGCGCCAGCAGCTACCAGGGATACGAGCAGTACTTC.

This clonotype was recorded many times. This chain connects TRBV7-3 to TRBJ1-4; 7 bases match TRBD1. The trim removed 5 bases at V and 8 bases at J, leaving 8 bases unmatched. CDR3 length: 14 residues. Germline V gene sequence: CDR1 SGHTA, CDR2 FQGTGA. CDR3 coding DNA: TGTGCCAGCAGCCGAGGGGGCGACTGGGAAAAACTGTTTTTT. Residues: CASSRGGDWEKLFF. Variable domain in full (rest from reference TRBV7-3 and TRBJ1-4): GAGVSQTPSNKVTEKGKYVELRCDPISGHTALYWYRQSLGQGPEFLIYFQGTGAADDSGLPNDRFFAVRPEGSVSTLKIQRTERGDSAVYLCASSRGGDWEKLFFGSGTQLSVL.

This clonotype was recorded at least ten times. The CDR3 loop reads CASSPSADNEQFF. In nucleotides, the CDR3 is TGTGCCAGCAGCCCTTCAGCCGATAATGAGCAGTTCTTC. The chain links TRBV11-3 to TRBJ2-1; D is undetermined. The CDR3 spans 13 residues. V lost 5 bases and J 7 bases, leaving 12 bases between the germline ends. CDR1 and CDR2 from the germline V gene are SGHNT and YENEEA.

This clonotype was counted ten times or more. V is TRBV5-1 and J is TRBJ1-2; D is possibly TRBD1 (5 bases). The CDR3 loop spans 15 amino acids. Germline V gene sequence: CDR1 SGHRS, CDR2 YFSETQ. V was pared by 4 bases and J by 2 bases, with 15 bases between. The CDR3, as DNA: TGCGCCAGCAGCCTAATGCAGGGTAACAACTATGGCTACACCTTC. It yields the protein CASSLMQGNNYGYTF. The variable domain in full, with the rest retrieved from reference TRBV5-1 and TRBJ1-2, is KAGVTQTPRYLIKTRGQQVTLSCSPISGHRSVSWYQQTPGQGLQFLFEYFSETQRNKGNFPGRFSGRQFSNSRSEMNVSTLELGDSALYLCASSLMQGNNYGYTFGSGTRLTVV.

This clonotype was detected ten times or more. The rearrangement uses TRBV24-1 and TRBJ2-3; 7 nucleotides agree with TRBD1. This CDR3 has 15 residues. CDR1 and CDR2 from the germline V gene are KGHDR and SFDVKD. V lost 4 bases and J lost 2; bases outside the gene matches: 5. The CDR3 DNA follows: TGTGCCACCAGTGAGTCTGACAGGGCCACAGATACGCAGTATTTT. Translating gives CATSESDRATDTQYF.

This clonotype was counted ten times or more. This chain connects TRBV11-3 to TRBJ1-5; D perhaps matches TRBD1 (5 bases). The CDR3 has 13 residues. Trimming shortened V by 6 bases and J by 6 bases, and 12 bases separated the two germline ends. The germline V gene encodes CDR1 SGHNT and CDR2 YENEEA. The CDR3 region has the DNA TGTGCCAGCAGTGTCGGGGCGGGTCAGCCCCAGCATTTT. It encodes CASSVGAGQPQHF.

This clonotype was seen a handful of times. The chain combines TRBV6-1 with TRBJ1-1; 7 bases match TRBD1. Germline values: CDR1 MNHNS, CDR2 SASEGT. This CDR3 region has 12 residues. Unmatched junction bases numbered 5, after V lost 5 bases and J lost 8 bases. The CDR3 protein is CASSRQGKEAFF. The CDR3 nucleotides read TGTGCCAGCAGTAGACAGGGTAAAGAAGCTTTCTTT.

This clonotype was seen many times. The V call is TRBV30, the J call TRBJ2-3; 7 nucleotides agree with TRBD2. V lost 4 bases, J lost 3 bases, and 4 bases stayed unmatched. From germline, CDR1 is GTSNPN and CDR2 SVGIG (reference sequence). The CDR3 extends over 13 amino acids. CDR3 region: CAWKWRETDTQYF. DNA for the CDR3: TGTGCCTGGAAGTGGCGGGAGACAGATACGCAGTATTTT.

This clonotype was detected many times. This rearrangement joins TRBV27 to TRBJ2-7; TRBD1 matches at 9 bases. Germline CDR1 MNHEY, CDR2 SMNVEV (reference sequence). V trimming: 6 bases; J trimming: 0 bases; junction bases outside the gene matches: 6. The CDR3 extends over 15 amino acids. The CDR3 nucleotides read TGTGCCAGCAGCTATGGACAGGGGTCCTCCTACGAGCAGTACTTC. Translating it yields CASSYGQGSSYEQYF.

This clonotype came up a few times. Here the CDR3 DNA reads TGCGCCAGCAGCAGACTAGCTAGTCCCGGCACCGGGGAGCTGTTTTTT. It translates to CASSRLASPGTGELFF. The chain carries TRBV4-1 and TRBJ2-2; 7 positions agree with TRBD2. Germline-derived CDR1 and CDR2 are MGHRA and YSYEKL. This CDR3 contains 16 residues. Trimming took 5 bases from V and 4 from J; bases not matched to a gene: 10.

In its sample, this clonotype was seen many times. The chain recombines TRBV6-1 with TRBJ1-1; no reliable D call. Deletions cut 7 bases from V and 0 bases from J, with 15 bases between. The CDR3 runs to 15 residues. CDR1 is MNHNS and CDR2 is SASEGT in the germline V gene. The CDR3 nucleotides read TGTGCCAGCACAAGAATTAATCTCATGAACACTGAAGCTTTCTTT. Protein product: CASTRINLMNTEAFF.

This clonotype was observed at least ten times. The chain has TRBV2 and TRBJ2-3, with D possibly being TRBD1 (6 bases). This CDR3 contains 15 residues. The germline CDR1 and CDR2 sequences are SNHLY and FYNNEI. The germline V and J ends were trimmed by 8 bases and 2 bases, with 17 bases remaining between them. The CDR3 DNA reads as TGTGCCAGCCCCCATCTGACAGGTCTCACAGATACGCAGTATTTT. Translation: CASPHLTGLTDTQYF.

For this clonotype: A much larger clone lies a single base off, so this may be a read error. The genes are TRBV30 and TRBJ2-7, with 9 bases identical to TRBD2. With V trimmed by 5 bases and J by 7 bases, 9 bases remained unmatched. The germline CDR1 and CDR2 sequences are GTSNPN and SVGIG (reference sequence). CDR3 length: 13 amino acids. The CDR3 protein is CAWVGLAGMEQYF. Here the CDR3 DNA reads TGTGCCTGGGTTGGGCTAGCGGGAATGGAGCAGTACTTC.

This clonotype was counted at least ten times. The rearrangement joins TRBV12-3 or TRBV12-4 to TRBJ1-2; unclear D gene. The CDR3 contains 15 residues. The V end lost 2 bases, the J end lost 5 bases, and 15 bases lay between the germline ends. CDR3 sequence: CASSLPGDASYGYTF. In DNA form, the CDR3 reads TGTGCCAGCAGTTTACCTGGAGACGCCTCTTATGGCTACACCTTC.

This clonotype has ten or more counts. The chain uses TRBV7-6 and TRBJ2-3, with TRBD1 matching 7 bases. Germline V gene sequence: CDR1 SGHVS, CDR2 FNYEAQ. Trimming took 2 bases from V and 2 from J; bases not matched to a gene: 4. The length of the CDR3 is 15 residues. As DNA, the CDR3 is TGTGCCAGCAGCTTATCAGGGGGTTACACAGATACGCAGTATTTT. Its protein product is CASSLSGGYTDTQYF. Drawing the rest from reference TRBV7-6 and TRBJ2-3, the complete variable domain is GAGVSQSPRYKVTKRGQDVALRCDPISGHVSLYWYRQALGQGPEFLTYFNYEAQQDKSGLPNDRFSAERPEGSISTLTIQRTEQRDSAMYRCASSLSGGYTDTQYFGPGTRLTVL.